This TCR beta chain stems from a study of memory CD4+ T cells and cytomegalovirus serostatus. Study overall: Healthy Belgian adult donors included about 10 CMV-positive and some 24 CMV-negative people.

Trimming removed 6 bases from V and 5 bases from J; junction bases left unmatched: 6. The CDR3 spans 16 residues. Germline CDR1 and CDR2: SNHLY and FYNNEI. General study findings and limits: The CMV-associated TCR signature appears largely within the CD4+ memory repertoire. CD4+ memory repertoires contained about two fifths of the roughly 160 reported CMV TCRbeta sequences.

As processed by the authors: Out-of-frame sequences were removed, leaving about 2.2 million distinct TCRbeta sequences. Repertoires were generated with immunoSEQ multiplex PCR, while TCRdb's copy carries only in-frame clones and drops some. V and J calls and clone size are given by that table; D and trimming were obtained from the DNA. The table lists over 75,000 clones, about 80% of them singletons, with about 4% in the top ten. The sort gate was single viable CD3+CD4+CD8-CD45RO+ cells for memory CD4+ T cells. Remarks on this clone: Antigen unknown.

The sequence was obtained from an adult in good health and CMV-seropositive. The gene calls are TRBV2 and TRBJ2-3; 15 bases are a match to TRBD2. Sequenced material: memory CD4+ T cells from blood. This CDR3 is CASRVGLAGGQDTQYF. Written as DNA, the CDR3 is TGTGCCAGCAGGGTCGGACTAGCGGGAGGGCAAGATACGCAGTATTTT.